The source of this T cell receptor beta chain is a study of shared clonotypes between healthy human individuals. Study in general: Plates per donor: three CD4 naive, three CD4 memory, two CD8 naive, one CD8 memory. Study conclusions and caveats: Non-shared clonotypes were found to have lower generation probabilities than the clonotypes that were shared by all four of the sorted-subset donors. Tissue TCR repertoires likely differ from these blood-only repertoires.

CD8 cells classed as naive were CD45RO-negative and positively selected for CCR7, excluding terminally differentiated effector memory CD45RA+ cells. Germline CDR1 and CDR2: SGHTA and FQGNSA. The ends lost 1 base at V and 4 bases at J; junction bases unmatched: 10. The CDR3 has 17 residues. Some clones are missing from TCRdb's copy, which holds only in-frame ones; the method was immunoSEQ multiplex PCR. The sample shows around 550,000 clones, approximately 96% of them seen only once. Concerning this clone: Its target is unknown.

The TCR sequence derives from a woman in her 30s in good health. The genes are TRBV7-2 and TRBJ2-7, with 10 bases fitting TRBD2. Sequencing was performed on naive CD8+ T cells sorted from blood. This chain's CDR3 is CASSLDLAGEWLYEQYF. The CDR3 DNA reads TGTGCCAGCAGCTTAGATCTAGCGGGAGAGTGGTTGTACGAGCAGTACTTC.